This T cell receptor (beta chain) was documented in a study of OX40 agonist ivuxolimab in advanced cancers. Whole-study findings and limits: Low levels of normalized T-cell clonal expansion also appeared in some nonresponders. Antigen specificity of clonally expanded peripheral T cells was not established.

Libraries were prepared by immunoSEQ multiplex PCR; TCRdb keeps only in-frame clonotypes and omits some of them. The data contain under 45,000 clones, approximately 81% of them singletons. Comments on this clone: Its antigen remains unknown.

Germline CDR1 reads MDHEN; CDR2 reads SYDVKM. The CDR3 has 15 amino acids. V lost 7 bases to trimming and J lost 7 bases; unmatched junction nucleotides: 9. The J gene is TRBJ1-4, the V gene TRBV28; 10 positions agree with TRBD1. This clonotype was obtained from an adult with an advanced solid tumor such as melanoma, head and neck, liver or kidney cancer. Sequenced material: CD4+ or CD8+ T cells sorted from blood, taken in a trial of the OX40 agonist ivuxolimab. This CDR3 is CASTTQGTGVEKLFF. The CDR3 nucleotides read TGTGCCAGCACCACCCAGGGGACAGGGGTTGAAAAACTGTTTTTT.